This T cell receptor (beta chain) was observed in a study of blood T cell repertoires in COVID-19. About the study: The analysed material was cDNA or gDNA that came from T cells, B-cell-depleted T cells, or PBMCs.

Enrolled during active infection, Seattle patients were then followed longitudinally. Per the original data handling: The authors estimated nucleated cell counts from reference gene primer amplification. Profiled with immunoSEQ multiplex PCR; TCRdb holds only in-frame clones, not every one. V, J and clone size were drawn from that table, and D and trimming were deduced from the DNA. This table has tens of thousands of clones, around 80% appearing once. The CDR3 is 15 amino acids. Germline loops: CDR1 WSHSY, CDR2 SAAADI. With 2 bases clipped from V and 2 bases from J, the junction kept 6 bases outside the gene matches.

The chain has TRBV10-2 and TRBJ2-7; 7 bases line up with TRBD1. Sample: peripheral blood. The TCR sequence derives from a man under 40 with COVID-19, enrolled during active disease. The CDR3 spells CASSEPTTGTYEQYF. CDR3 coding DNA: TGCGCCAGCAGTGAGCCGACGACAGGGACCTACGAGCAGTACTTC.